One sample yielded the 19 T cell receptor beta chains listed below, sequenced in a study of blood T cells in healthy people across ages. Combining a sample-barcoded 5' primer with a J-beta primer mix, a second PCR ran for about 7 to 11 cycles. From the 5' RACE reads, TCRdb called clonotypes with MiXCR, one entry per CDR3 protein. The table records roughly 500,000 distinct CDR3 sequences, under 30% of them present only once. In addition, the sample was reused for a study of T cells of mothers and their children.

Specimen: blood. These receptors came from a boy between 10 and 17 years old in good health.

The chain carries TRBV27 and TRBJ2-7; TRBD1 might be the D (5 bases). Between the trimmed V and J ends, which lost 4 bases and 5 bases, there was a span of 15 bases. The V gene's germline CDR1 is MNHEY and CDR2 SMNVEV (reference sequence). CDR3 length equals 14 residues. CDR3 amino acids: CASSSQTAWDEQYF. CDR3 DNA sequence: TGTGCCAGCAGTTCGCAGACAGCCTGGGACGAGCAGTACTTC.

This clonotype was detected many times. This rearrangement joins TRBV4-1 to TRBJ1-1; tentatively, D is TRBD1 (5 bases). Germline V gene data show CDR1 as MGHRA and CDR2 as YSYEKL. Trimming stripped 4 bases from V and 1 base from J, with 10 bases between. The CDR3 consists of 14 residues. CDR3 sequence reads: CASSRWDGNTEAFF. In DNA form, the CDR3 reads TGCGCCAGCAGCCGCTGGGACGGGAACACTGAAGCTTTCTTT.

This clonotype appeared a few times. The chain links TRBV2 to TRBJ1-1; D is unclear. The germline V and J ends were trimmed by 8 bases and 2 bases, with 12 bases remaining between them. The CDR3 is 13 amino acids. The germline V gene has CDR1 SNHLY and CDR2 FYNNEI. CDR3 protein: CASAGAGNTEAFF. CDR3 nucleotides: TGTGCCAGCGCCGGAGCGGGTAACACTGAAGCTTTCTTT.

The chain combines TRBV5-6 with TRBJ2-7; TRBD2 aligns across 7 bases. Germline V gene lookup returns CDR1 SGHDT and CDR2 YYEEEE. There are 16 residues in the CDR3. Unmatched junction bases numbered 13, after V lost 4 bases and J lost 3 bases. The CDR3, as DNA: TGTGCCAGCAGCCACGGATGGCGCGGGAGCATCTACGAGCAGTACTTC. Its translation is CASSHGWRGSIYEQYF.

The CDR3 loop is CASSPMAGPVNTEAFF. CDR3 nucleotides: TGTGCCAGCAGCCCTATGGCCGGGCCGGTGAACACTGAAGCTTTCTTT. This chain uses TRBV3-1 with TRBJ1-1; D remains unclear. Per the germline V gene, CDR1 is LGHDT and CDR2 is YNNKEL (reference sequence). This CDR3 contains 16 residues. Trimming removed 4 bases at V and 0 bases at J, with 15 bases between.

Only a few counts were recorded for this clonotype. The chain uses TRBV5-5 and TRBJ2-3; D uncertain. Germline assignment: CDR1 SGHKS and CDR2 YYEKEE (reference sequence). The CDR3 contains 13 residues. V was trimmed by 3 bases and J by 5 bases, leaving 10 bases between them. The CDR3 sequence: CASSSIRGDTQYF. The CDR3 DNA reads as TGTGCCAGCAGCTCCATCCGTGGAGATACGCAGTATTTT.

In DNA form, the CDR3 reads TGTGCCAGCAGCCCAAGCGGGTTGAGCACAGATACGCAGTATTTT. This sequence encodes CASSPSGLSTDTQYF. The rearrangement links TRBV5-4 to TRBJ2-3; a weak D match, TRBD2 (6 bases). V lost 4 bases, J lost 0 bases, and 12 bases lay in between. The CDR3 covers 15 residues. Germline loops: CDR1 SGHNT, CDR2 YYREEE (reference sequence). Drawing the rest from reference TRBV5-4 and TRBJ2-3, the complete variable domain is ETGVTQSPTHLIKTRGQQVTLRCSSQSGHNTVSWYQQALGQGPQFIFQYYREEENGRGNFPPRFSGLQFPNYSSELNVNALELDDSALYLCASSPSGLSTDTQYFGPGTRLTVL.

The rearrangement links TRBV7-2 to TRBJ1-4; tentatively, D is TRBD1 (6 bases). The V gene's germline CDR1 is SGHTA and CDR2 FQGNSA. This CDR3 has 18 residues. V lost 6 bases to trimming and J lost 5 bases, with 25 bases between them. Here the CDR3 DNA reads TGTGCCAGCAGACCAAATCTTCAACCAGGGGCGGGAAATGAAAAACTGTTTTTT. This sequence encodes CASRPNLQPGAGNEKLFF. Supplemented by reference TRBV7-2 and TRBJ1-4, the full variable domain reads GAGVSQSPSNKVTEKGKDVELRCDPISGHTALYWYRQSLGQGLEFLIYFQGNSAPDKSGLPSDRFSAERTGGSVSTLTIQRTQQEDSAVYLCASRPNLQPGAGNEKLFFGSGTQLSVL.

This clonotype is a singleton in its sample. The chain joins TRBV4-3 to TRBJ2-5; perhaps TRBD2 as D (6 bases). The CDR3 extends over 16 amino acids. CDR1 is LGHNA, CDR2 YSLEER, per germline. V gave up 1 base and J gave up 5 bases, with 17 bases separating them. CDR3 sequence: CASSQGWVGGGETQYF. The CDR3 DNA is TGCGCCAGCAGCCAAGGATGGGTGGGAGGAGGGGAGACCCAGTACTTC.

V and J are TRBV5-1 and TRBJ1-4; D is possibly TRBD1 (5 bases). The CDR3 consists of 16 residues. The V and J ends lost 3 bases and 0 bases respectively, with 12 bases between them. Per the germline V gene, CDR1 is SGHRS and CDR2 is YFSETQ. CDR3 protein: CASSYTGAATNEKLFF. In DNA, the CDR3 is TGCGCCAGCAGCTATACAGGAGCTGCAACTAATGAAAAACTGTTTTTT.

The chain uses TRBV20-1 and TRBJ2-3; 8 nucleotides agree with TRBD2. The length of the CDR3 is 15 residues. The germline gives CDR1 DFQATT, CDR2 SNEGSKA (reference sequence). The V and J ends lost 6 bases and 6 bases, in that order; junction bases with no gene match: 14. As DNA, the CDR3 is TGCAGTGCAGAGAGATCCGGGACTAGTGCGGATACGCAGTATTTT. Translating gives CSAERSGTSADTQYF.

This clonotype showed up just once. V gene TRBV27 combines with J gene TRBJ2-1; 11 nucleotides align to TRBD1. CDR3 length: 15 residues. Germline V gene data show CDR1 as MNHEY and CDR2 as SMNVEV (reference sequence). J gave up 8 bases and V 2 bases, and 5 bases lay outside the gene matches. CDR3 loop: CASSLRRTGGDEQFF. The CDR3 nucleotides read TGTGCCAGCAGTTTAAGGCGGACAGGGGGCGATGAGCAGTTCTTC.

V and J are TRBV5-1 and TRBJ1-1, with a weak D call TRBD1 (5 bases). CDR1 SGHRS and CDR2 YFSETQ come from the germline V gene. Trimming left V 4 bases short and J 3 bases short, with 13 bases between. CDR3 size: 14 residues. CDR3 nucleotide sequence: TGCGCCAGCAGCGGCGGGGCGGGGGACACTGAAGCTTTCTTT. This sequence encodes CASSGGAGDTEAFF.

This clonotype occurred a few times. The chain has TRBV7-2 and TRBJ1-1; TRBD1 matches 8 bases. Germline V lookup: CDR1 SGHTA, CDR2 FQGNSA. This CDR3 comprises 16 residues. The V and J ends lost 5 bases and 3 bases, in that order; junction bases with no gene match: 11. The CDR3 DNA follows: TGTGCCAGCAGCGCCCGTTACCAGGGGGCAGACACTGAAGCTTTCTTT. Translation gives CASSARYQGADTEAFF. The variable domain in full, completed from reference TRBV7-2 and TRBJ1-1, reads GAGVSQSPSNKVTEKGKDVELRCDPISGHTALYWYRQSLGQGLEFLIYFQGNSAPDKSGLPSDRFSAERTGGSVSTLTIQRTQQEDSAVYLCASSARYQGADTEAFFGQGTRLTVV.

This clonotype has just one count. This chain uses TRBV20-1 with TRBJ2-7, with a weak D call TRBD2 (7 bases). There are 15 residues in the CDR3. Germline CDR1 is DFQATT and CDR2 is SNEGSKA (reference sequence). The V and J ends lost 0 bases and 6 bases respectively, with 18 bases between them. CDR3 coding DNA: TGCAGTGCTAGAGACGGGGGGCGTGCGACAGGCGAGCAGTACTTC. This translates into CSARDGGRATGEQYF.

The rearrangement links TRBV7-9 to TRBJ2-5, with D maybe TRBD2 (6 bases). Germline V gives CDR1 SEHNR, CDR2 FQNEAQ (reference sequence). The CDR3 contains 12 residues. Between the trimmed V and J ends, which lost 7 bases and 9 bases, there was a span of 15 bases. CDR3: CASTEAGRPQYF. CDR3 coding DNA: TGTGCCAGCACGGAAGCGGGCCGTCCCCAGTACTTC.

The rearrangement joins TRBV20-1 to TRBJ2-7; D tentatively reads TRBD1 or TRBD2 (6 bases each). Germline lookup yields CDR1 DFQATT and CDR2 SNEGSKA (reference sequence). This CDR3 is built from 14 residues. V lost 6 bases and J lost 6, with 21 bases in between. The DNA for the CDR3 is TGCAGTGCCAACTGGCGGGACACCGTAATCGAGCAGTACTTC. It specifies CSANWRDTVIEQYF.

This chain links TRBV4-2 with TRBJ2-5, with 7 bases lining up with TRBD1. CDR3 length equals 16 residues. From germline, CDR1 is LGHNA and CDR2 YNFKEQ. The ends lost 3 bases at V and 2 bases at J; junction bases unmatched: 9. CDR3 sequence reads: CASSQVSGTEQETQYF. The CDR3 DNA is TGTGCCAGCAGCCAGGTCTCCGGGACAGAGCAAGAGACCCAGTACTTC.

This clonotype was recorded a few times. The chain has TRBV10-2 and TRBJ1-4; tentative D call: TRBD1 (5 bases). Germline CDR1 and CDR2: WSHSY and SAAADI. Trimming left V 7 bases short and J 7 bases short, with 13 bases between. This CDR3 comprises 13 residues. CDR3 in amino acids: CASKMGPVEKLFF. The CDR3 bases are TGCGCCAGCAAGATGGGGCCGGTTGAAAAACTGTTTTTT.